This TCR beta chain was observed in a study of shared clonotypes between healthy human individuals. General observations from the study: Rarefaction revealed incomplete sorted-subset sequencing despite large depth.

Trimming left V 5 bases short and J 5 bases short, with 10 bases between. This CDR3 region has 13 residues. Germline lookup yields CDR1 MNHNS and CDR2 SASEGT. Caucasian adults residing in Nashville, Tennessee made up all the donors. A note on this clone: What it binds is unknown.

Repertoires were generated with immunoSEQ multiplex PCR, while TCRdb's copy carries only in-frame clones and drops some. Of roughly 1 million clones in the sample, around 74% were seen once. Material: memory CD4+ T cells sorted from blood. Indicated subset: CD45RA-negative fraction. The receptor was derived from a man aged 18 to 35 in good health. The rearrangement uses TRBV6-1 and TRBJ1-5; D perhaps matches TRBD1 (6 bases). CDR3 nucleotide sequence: TGTGCCAGCAGTCGGACAGTCGATCAGCCCCAGCATTTT. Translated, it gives CASSRTVDQPQHF.